The next 20 T cell receptor beta chains were all read from a single sample in a study of blood T cells in healthy people across ages. The authors ran a second PCR of 7 to 11 cycles using a sample-barcoded 5' primer and a J-beta primer mix. TCRdb redid the calling of the 5' RACE reads with MiXCR, one entry per CDR3 protein. In the table there are about 1.1 million distinct CDR3 sequences, less than 45% of which are singletons. Sequencing was performed on blood. These receptors all come from a man aged 18 to 35 in good health.

This rearrangement joins TRBV2 to TRBJ1-6; D is unresolved. Trimming left V 10 bases short and J 0 bases short, with 10 bases between. The germline CDR1 and CDR2 sequences are SNHLY and FYNNEI. This CDR3 region has 14 residues. The CDR3 DNA sequence: TGTGCCATTAAGATAAGCTCCTATAATTCACCCCTCCACTTT. Protein: CAIKISSYNSPLHF.

The DNA of the CDR3 is TGTGCCAGCAGTTCCAATTTCGGACAGTACACTGAAGCTTTCTTT. Translating it yields CASSSNFGQYTEAFF. The chain couples TRBV12-3 or TRBV12-4 to TRBJ1-1; weak D call: TRBD1 (6 bases). The CDR3 loop spans 15 amino acids. V lost 4 bases and J lost 3, with 15 bases in between.

The chain couples TRBV30 to TRBJ1-2; a weak D match, TRBD1 (5 bases). Germline CDR1 reads GTSNPN; CDR2 reads SVGIG (reference sequence). There are 11 residues in the CDR3. Trimming removed 5 bases at V and 9 bases at J, with 13 bases between. CDR3 nucleotides: TGTGCCTGGGCACAAGGGGTGCGCTACACCTTC. This translates into CAWAQGVRYTF.

This clonotype was seen a handful of times. The gene calls are TRBV11-2 and TRBJ2-4; perhaps D is TRBD1 or TRBD2 (6 bases each). Trimming removed 5 bases at V and 2 bases at J, with 16 bases between. The germline V gene encodes CDR1 SGHAT and CDR2 FQNNGV. CDR3 size: 16 residues. CDR3 nucleotide sequence: TGTGCCAGCAGCCCAAAGGGGGGCGTGCCCAAAAACATTCAGTACTTC. It translates to CASSPKGGVPKNIQYF.

This clonotype occurred a few times. The chain recombines TRBV28 with TRBJ1-2, with D possibly TRBD1 on 5 matching bases. Between the trimmed V and J ends, which lost 6 bases and 6 bases, there was a span of 23 bases. Germline V gene data show CDR1 as MDHEN and CDR2 as SYDVKM. This CDR3 is 16 amino acids long. The CDR3 is CASRPPTGRGKNGYTF. The CDR3 coding sequence is TGTGCCAGCAGGCCCCCAACTGGCCGGGGGAAAAATGGCTACACCTTC.

This clonotype was found a few times. The V and J genes are TRBV5-1 and TRBJ1-1, with D tentatively TRBD1 (6 bases). V was cut by 1 base and J by 3 bases, with 16 bases left in between. Germline assignment: CDR1 SGHRS and CDR2 YFSETQ. The length of the CDR3 is 16 residues. CDR3 sequence (DNA): TGCGCCAGCAGCTTGCCCAGGGGAGGATGGGACACTGAAGCTTTCTTT. Its protein is CASSLPRGGWDTEAFF.

The V and J genes are TRBV2 and TRBJ2-2, with 9 bases that match TRBD1. Looked up from germline, CDR1 is SNHLY and CDR2 is FYNNEI. This CDR3 contains 15 residues. The trim removed 7 bases at V and 4 bases at J, leaving 7 bases unmatched. The CDR3 loop reads CASTAKTGGTGELFF. The CDR3 bases are TGTGCCAGCACAGCCAAGACAGGGGGCACCGGGGAGCTGTTTTTT.

This sequence joins TRBV27 and TRBJ1-4; D gene unclear. V lost 6 bases and J 0 bases, leaving 8 bases between the germline ends. The V gene's germline CDR1 is MNHEY and CDR2 SMNVEV (reference sequence). The CDR3 has 14 amino acids. In DNA form, the CDR3 reads TGTGCCAGCAGAGCGAGAGCAACTAATGAAAAACTGTTTTTT. Protein: CASRARATNEKLFF.

The V call is TRBV6-2 or TRBV6-3, the J call TRBJ2-5; 7 nucleotides match TRBD1. The CDR3 is 15 amino acids. Germline V gene lookup returns CDR1 MNHEY and CDR2 SVGEGT. With 6 bases clipped from V and 3 bases from J, the junction kept 10 bases outside the gene matches. Written as DNA, the CDR3 is TGTGCCAGCAGCCAATCCGACAGGGTCGAAGAGACCCAGTACTTC. This gives the protein CASSQSDRVEETQYF.

This chain joins TRBV7-8 and TRBJ1-4; maybe TRBD1 (5 bases). The V gene lost 4 bases and the J gene lost 0 bases, with 12 bases spanning the gap. In germline, CDR1 is SGHVS, CDR2 FQNEAQ. This CDR3 has 16 residues. CDR3 residues: CASSSRRDPTNEKLFF. In nucleotides, the CDR3 is TGTGCCAGCAGCTCCCGACGGGACCCAACTAATGAAAAACTGTTTTTT. Together with reference TRBV7-8 and TRBJ1-4, the CDR3 gives the full variable domain: GAGVSQSPRYKVAKRGQDVALRCDPISGHVSLFWYQQALGQGPEFLTYFQNEAQLDKSGLPSDRFFAERPEGSVSTLKIQRTQQEDSAVYLCASSSRRDPTNEKLFFGSGTQLSVL.

This chain joins TRBV25-1 and TRBJ2-7; possibly TRBD1 for D (7 bases). Per germline, CDR1 MGHDK and CDR2 SYGVNS. This CDR3 has 17 amino acids. Trimming pared 1 base from V and 7 bases from J, leaving 23 bases between. The CDR3 sequence: CASSELGGTVIDKEQYF. CDR3 bases: TGTGCCAGCAGTGAATTAGGAGGGACAGTCATTGACAAGGAGCAGTACTTC.

This clonotype was counted only a few times. The CDR3 nucleotides read TGTGCCAGCGGCCTCCCGCAGCCCCAGCATTTT. Protein sequence: CASGLPQPQHF. The genes are TRBV28 and TRBJ1-5; D gene uncertain. The CDR3 covers 11 residues. V was pared by 8 bases and J by 7 bases, with 9 bases between. CDR1 and CDR2 (germline): MDHEN, SYDVKM.

This rearrangement joins TRBV4-3 to TRBJ2-2; D is possibly TRBD1 (7 bases). The V end lost 4 bases, the J end lost 4 bases, and 16 bases lay between the germline ends. The CDR3 is 16 residues long. Germline values: CDR1 LGHNA, CDR2 YSLEER. The CDR3 is CASSRSYQGGTGELFF. Here the CDR3 DNA reads TGCGCCAGCAGCCGATCTTACCAGGGGGGCACCGGGGAGCTGTTTTTT.

This rearrangement joins TRBV6-2 or TRBV6-3 to TRBJ2-1, with D unresolved. The CDR3 is made up of 13 amino acids. The ends were cut back, 2 bases at V and 5 bases at J, with 7 bases in the middle. The germline V gene encodes CDR1 MNHEY and CDR2 SVGEGT. Here the CDR3 reads CASSYGSNNEQFF. The CDR3 DNA is TGTGCCAGCAGTTACGGTTCTAACAATGAGCAGTTCTTC.

This rearrangement joins TRBV5-1 to TRBJ1-2; perhaps TRBD1 as D (6 bases). Germline CDR1 and CDR2: SGHRS and YFSETQ. Deletions cut 4 bases from V and 1 base from J, with 20 bases between. The CDR3 runs 17 residues. CDR3 sequence reads: CASSAPGQGEDNYGYTF. The DNA of the CDR3 is TGCGCCAGCAGCGCACCGGGACAAGGCGAGGATAACTATGGCTACACCTTC.

The rearrangement joins TRBV12-3 or TRBV12-4 to TRBJ2-1; 7 bases align to TRBD1. Losses at the gene ends were 3 bases for V and 7 bases for J; bases not matched to a gene: 9. The CDR3 is 15 amino acids. Written as DNA, the CDR3 is TGTGCCAGCAGTTTTACAGGGGCTCTAACGAATGAGCAGTTCTTC. It yields the protein CASSFTGALTNEQFF.

A note on this clonotype: Mismatch with germline at one junction end may stem from a read error. This chain uses TRBV28 with TRBJ1-5; TRBD1 aligns across 10 bases. The CDR3 length is 15 residues. The germline V gene encodes CDR1 MDHEN and CDR2 SYDVKM. The CDR3 DNA reads as TGTGCCAGCAGCCTTAGGACAGGGGGAAATCACCCCCAGCATTTT. Its translation: CASSLRTGGNHPQHF. The entire variable domain, with the rest obtained from reference TRBV28 and TRBJ1-5, is as follows: DVKVTQSSRYLVKRTGEKVFLECVQDMDHENMFWYRQDPGLGLRLIYFSYDVKMKEKGDIPEGYSVSREKKERFSLILESASTNQTSMYLCASSLRTGGNHPQHFGDGTRLSIL.

CDR3 DNA sequence: TGTGCCAGCAGCCCCAGTTTAGGGGAAGAGCAGTTCTTC. It translates to CASSPSLGEEQFF. The gene calls are TRBV7-9 and TRBJ2-1; possibly TRBD1 for D (5 bases). V was cut by 5 bases and J by 10 bases, with 15 bases left in between. Germline V CDR1 and CDR2: SEHNR, FQNEAQ (reference sequence). The CDR3 sequence is 13 residues long.

This clonotype came up once. The genes are TRBV20-1 and TRBJ1-4, with no clear D. Germline CDR1 reads DFQATT; CDR2 reads SNEGSKA (reference sequence). This CDR3 is 14 amino acids long. The V and J ends lost 1 base and 1 base respectively, with 7 bases between them. This chain's CDR3 is CSARVVVTNEKLFF. The CDR3 DNA is TGCAGTGCTAGAGTGGTGGTAACTAATGAAAAACTGTTTTTT.

In its sample, this clonotype was seen a few times. This chain uses TRBV4-2 with TRBJ2-3; possibly TRBD2 for D (6 bases). Trimming removed 2 bases from V and 1 base from J, with 13 bases in between. The CDR3 is 16 amino acids. Germline V gene data show CDR1 as LGHNA and CDR2 as YNFKEQ. The CDR3 DNA reads as TGTGCCAGCAGCCAACGGGCTCCTAGCGGCACAGATACGCAGTATTTT. Translation: CASSQRAPSGTDTQYF.